Below, one TCR beta chain is given with its context. The assay was immunoSEQ multiplex PCR, and TCRdb's table has in-frame clones only and misses some. The sample consists of fewer than 20,000 clones, approximately 60% of them appearing once. The germline V gene has CDR1 SGDLS and CDR2 YYNGEE. Trimming left V 3 bases short and J 7 bases short, with 11 bases between. The CDR3 covers 13 residues. This entry comes from a study of cytotoxic CD8 clonotypes in ibrutinib-treated CLL. Study-wide context: Responses comprised around 24 partial and 2 complete; at median around 6 years, 14 remained remitted and around twelve progressed. Sample averages reached 260,000 or so productive templates and almost 95,000 productive rearrangements.

The source was PBMCs, collected after 12 months of ibrutinib treatment. The sequence was obtained from a human donor with chronic lymphocytic leukemia. The V and J genes are TRBV9 and TRBJ2-1; TRBD2 might be the D (5 bases). CDR3 residues: CASSATTRNEQFF. The CDR3 DNA sequence: TGTGCCAGCAGCGCCACCACTAGAAATGAGCAGTTCTTC. Using reference TRBV9 and TRBJ2-1 for the parts outside the CDR3, the full variable domain is DSGVTQTPKHLITATGQRVTLRCSPRSGDLSVYWYQQSLDQGLQFLIQYYNGEERAKGNILERFSAQQFPDLHSELNLSSLELGDSALYFCASSATTRNEQFFGPGTRLTVL.